This TCR beta chain was obtained from a study of OX40 agonist ivuxolimab in advanced cancers. Across the whole study: A mean age of roughly 62 years, range roughly 20 to 79, was recorded, and 70% to 85% were male. General study points: The mean number of expanded clones was higher in CD8+ T cells than in CD4+. The authors did not determine the antigen specificity of the expanded peripheral T cells.

Notes on this clone: Its antigen is unidentified.

The germline V gene has CDR1 LNHNV and CDR2 YYDKDF (reference sequence). The CDR3 contains 12 residues. The ends were cut back, 4 bases at V and 4 bases at J, with 7 bases in the middle. Sequencing was performed with immunoSEQ multiplex PCR; in TCRdb, only in-frame clones are kept and a portion is missing. The table has about 15,000 clones, over 80% seen once. V and J are TRBV15 and TRBJ1-1; D may be TRBD1 (5 bases). This receptor was obtained from an adult with an advanced solid tumor such as melanoma, head and neck, liver or kidney cancer. The source material was CD4+ or CD8+ T cells sorted from blood, sampled in a trial of the OX40 agonist ivuxolimab. DNA for the CDR3: TGTGCCACCAGCATCGGGGGCACTGAAGCTTTCTTT. It translates to CATSIGGTEAFF. Together with reference TRBV15 and TRBJ1-1, the CDR3 gives the full variable domain: DAMVIQNPRYQVTQFGKPVTLSCSQTLNHNVMYWYQQKSSQAPKLLFHYYDKDFNNEADTPDNFQSRRPNTSFCFLDIRSPGLGDTAMYLCATSIGGTEAFFGQGTRLTVV.